These T cell receptor beta chains were read from a single sample in a study of blood T cell repertoires in COVID-19. Clones were sequenced by immunoSEQ multiplex PCR, and TCRdb holds only the in-frame ones, with some missing. The sample has roughly 340,000 clones; around 87% are singletons. The material sequenced was PBMCs or T cells enriched from blood (not recorded which). The source of these receptors is a man in his late teens or twenties who had recovered from COVID-19. Both conserved end residues are part of each CDR3. A D gene is named only where the DNA matches it firmly. Not every row has a clone size; where given, it reads once, few, many or a size class.

D,V,J,size,DNA,CDR3
TRBD1,TRBV7-2,TRBJ1-1,-,TGTGCCAGCAGCCAACCCGGTGGACAGGGGGATTCGGCTTTCTTT,CASSQPGGQGDSAFF
-,TRBV28,TRBJ2-2,-,TGTGCCAGCAGTTTATTACTCGGGATATCCACCGGGGAGCTGTTTTTT,CASSLLLGISTGELFF
TRBD1,TRBV5-5,TRBJ2-7,-,TGTGCCAGCAGCTGGGGACAGGGGGTCTACGAGCAGTACTTC,CASSWGQGVYEQYF
-,TRBV5-1,TRBJ2-7,-,TGCGCCAGCAGCTTCGGGACACCTCAGGACGAGCAGTACTTC,CASSFGTPQDEQYF
-,TRBV2,TRBJ2-2,-,TGTGCCAGCAGTTCAGATTTTCTTGAGAACACCGGGGAGCTGTTTTTT,CASSSDFLENTGELFF
-,TRBV7-2,TRBJ1-5,-,TGTGCCAGCAGCTTACTGGCAAATAGCAATCAGCCCCAGCATTTT,CASSLLANSNQPQHF
-,TRBV11-1,TRBJ2-7,-,TGTGCCAGCAGCTCCGGACGGGGGAGCTCCTACGAGCAGTACTTC,CASSSGRGSSYEQYF
TRBD2,TRBV10-3,TRBJ2-5,few,TGTGCCATCAGTAGTAGCGGGAGTCTGGGGGAGACCCAGTACTTC,CAISSSGSLGETQYF
-,TRBV2,TRBJ2-1,-,TGTGCCAGCATGTGGAGGGGCAATGAGCAGTTCTTC,CASMWRGNEQFF
-,TRBV12-3/TRBV12-4,TRBJ1-1,once,TGTGCCAGCAGTAGGGGGTCCGGCACTGAAGCTTTCTTT,CASSRGSGTEAFF
TRBD2,TRBV15,TRBJ2-3,-,TGTGCCACCAGCAGGGATGGCGGACTAGCGGGTTACACAGATACGCAGTATTTT,CATSRDGGLAGYTDTQYF
-,TRBV2,TRBJ1-2,-,TGTGCCAGCAGTGAATTAGCTGGCTACACCTTC,CASSELAGYTF
-,TRBV5-1,TRBJ2-1,-,TGCGCCAGCAGCTTGTCGGGGTGGAGCTCCTACAATGAGCAGTTCTTC,CASSLSGWSSYNEQFF
-,TRBV5-4,TRBJ1-1,-,TGTGCCAGCAGCTTGTTTGGGAGCACTGAAGCTTTCTTT,CASSLFGSTEAFF
TRBD2,TRBV7-3,TRBJ2-2,-,TGTGCCAGCAGCCCTAAGCGTCTAGCGGGGGGGGCGAAAACCGGGGAGCTGTTTTTT,CASSPKRLAGGAKTGELFF
-,TRBV27,TRBJ1-6,-,TGTGCTACGGCAGGGCTGATAGAAAATTCACCCCTCCACTTT,CATAGLIENSPLHF
TRBD2,TRBV28,TRBJ2-3,-,TGTGCCAGCAAACGGGAGGGCCTAGTCGATACGCAGTATTTT,CASKREGLVDTQYF
-,TRBV9,TRBJ2-5,-,TGTGCCAGCAGCGTAGATTCCGGGGTAGGGGAGACCCAGTACTTC,CASSVDSGVGETQYF
TRBD1,TRBV9,TRBJ1-4,once,TGTGCCAGCAGCGAGGGGACAGGGGGAAATGAAAAACTGTTTTTT,CASSEGTGGNEKLFF
TRBD1,TRBV28,TRBJ2-7,-,TGTGCCAGCAGTCAGCCGGGACAGGGTCAATACGAGCAGTACTTC,CASSQPGQGQYEQYF
-,TRBV11-2,TRBJ2-1,-,TGTGCCAGCAGCCGAGGGTACACGGGGATTTACAATGAGCAGTTCTTC,CASSRGYTGIYNEQFF
-,TRBV18,TRBJ2-5,many,TGTGCCAGCTCACCAGGATCCGGGGAAGAGACCCAGTACTTC,CASSPGSGEETQYF
TRBD1,TRBV3-1/TRBV3-2,TRBJ1-3,-,TGTGCCAGCAGCCAAGGACAGGGGTTAGTCTCTGGAAACACCATATATTTT,CASSQGQGLVSGNTIYF
TRBD2,TRBV4-3,TRBJ2-3,few,TGCGCCAGCAGCCAAGAAGGAGAGCGGGAATCGGGGACAGATACGCAGTATTTT,CASSQEGERESGTDTQYF
-,TRBV28,TRBJ1-2,-,TGTGCCAGCACCGCGGGGGGGGCCTATGGCTACACCTTC,CASTAGGAYGYTF
-,TRBV18,TRBJ2-3,-,TGTGCCAGCTCACCACCCTGGGGGCAGGGAGATACGCAGTATTTT,CASSPPWGQGDTQYF